Listed below are T cell receptor beta chains from one sample, sequenced in a study of blood T cell repertoires in COVID-19. Generated by immunoSEQ multiplex PCR, the TCRdb table keeps only in-frame clones and is missing some. In the table there are about 200,000 clones, roughly 90% of which are singletons. The sample taken for sequencing was PBMCs or T cells enriched from blood (not recorded which). Receptors originate from a young woman with acute COVID-19. Each CDR3 is given with its conserved first and last residue. Each record gives: clone size, V gene, D gene, CDR3 protein. A D gene is named only where the DNA matches it firmly. Expanded clones get a size class; other rows say once, few or many, or leave the size out.

>few|TRBV19|NA
CASSMGPGPGNQPQHF
>NA|TRBV25-1|TRBD1
CASSAGTEPNTGELFF
>NA|TRBV7-6|NA
CASSLRGAGGLTDTQYF
>NA|TRBV6-5|TRBD2
CASTRSGGDSYEQYF
>NA|TRBV5-8|TRBD1
CASSSTGLKNIQYF
>NA|TRBV5-5|NA
CASRQSTVGAEKLFF
>NA|TRBV2|NA
CASIRDWNTEAFF
>NA|TRBV15|TRBD2
CATSPLTGRGGLHEQFF
>NA|TRBV9|NA
CASSVEGNNSPLHF
>NA|TRBV5-4|NA
CASSPSNTEAFF
>NA|TRBV10-1|TRBD2
CASSGVAGGPVYNEQFF
>NA|TRBV7-3|TRBD1
CASSPGQGSSYEQYF
>NA|TRBV15|NA
CATSRGPSTYEQYF
>NA|TRBV6-1|TRBD1
CASSELGTGFEAFF
>NA|TRBV18|NA
CASSPTGPNTGELFF
>NA|TRBV19|NA
CASRQSGGAFF
>NA|TRBV4-1|NA
CASSQAGQPNTGELFF
>NA|TRBV6-2/TRBV6-3|TRBD2
CASSLGREGSDTQYF
>NA|TRBV4-3|TRBD1
CASSQNRQGSPGNTIYF
>NA|TRBV11-2|NA
CASSLDTSNQPQHF
>NA|TRBV18|NA
CASSPAGVTYEQYF
>NA|TRBV11-2|TRBD2
CASSLLAGVSSYEQYF
>once|TRBV2|NA
CASSFRWADDYGYTF
>NA|TRBV5-4|NA
CASSLGVSDTGELFF
>NA|TRBV3-1/TRBV3-2|NA
CASSQDAGRSYNEQFF
>NA|TRBV12-3/TRBV12-4|NA
CASSYAGDYGYTF
>NA|TRBV2|TRBD1
CASKMTGVVSPLHF
>NA|TRBV15|NA
CATSRLSGGTGELFF
>NA|TRBV11-2|NA
CASSLDIGGNQPQHF
>NA|TRBV5-1|TRBD1
CASSTGTGGGEQYF
>once|TRBV4-1|TRBD1
CASSQDPGGGQPQHF
>NA|TRBV27|NA
CASSLGIAGASGYGYTF
>NA|TRBV6-5|NA
CASRGGTLDDEQFF
>NA|TRBV9|TRBD1
CASSGGVTGNIRYGYTF
>NA|TRBV13|TRBD1
CASRNPGQGVSPLHF
>NA|TRBV7-6|NA
CASSPLSGEASSYNSPLHF
>NA|TRBV4-1|TRBD1
CASETGTANEKLFF
>NA|TRBV7-2|TRBD1
CASSFDRGFQETQYF
>few|TRBV5-5|NA
CASSYLAGEVSDTQYF
>few|TRBV19|NA
CASSVANYGYTF
>few|TRBV7-9|NA
CASSLGELKNSPLHF
>NA|TRBV3-1/TRBV3-2|TRBD1
CASSLDRDQPQHF
>once|TRBV7-3|NA
CASSLGNRGGIIVMNTEAFF
>few|TRBV27|NA
CASSLGDTYYNEQFF
>NA|TRBV5-1|NA
CASSLEGQFNQPQHF
>NA|TRBV7-9|TRBD1
CASSLGAGGPGELFF
>NA|TRBV30|NA
CAWGLYDNEKLFF
>NA|TRBV2|NA
CASSAGLTSRRNEQFF
>NA|TRBV6-5|NA
CASSYSGGGRNTEAFF
>NA|TRBV6-2/TRBV6-3|NA
CASSYSIGTKEPWPQHF
>NA|TRBV27|TRBD1
CASSLGQGINQPQHF
>NA|TRBV4-1|NA
CASSQDYNYGYTF
>NA|TRBV6-4|TRBD1
CASSEYDRGLGYTF
>NA|TRBV7-2|TRBD1
CASSFSRGSYNEQFF
>NA|TRBV7-2|NA
CASSLDGRGTPLGYF
>NA|TRBV6-2/TRBV6-3|TRBD1
CASSSRGQGNYGYTF
>once|TRBV5-1|NA
CASRRDKSPYGYTF
>NA|TRBV11-3|NA
CASSLDGQTYNEQFF
>NA|TRBV28|TRBD2
CASRGGTDYNEQFF
>NA|TRBV27|NA
CASSFIGGNTEAFF